This T cell receptor (beta chain) was recovered during a study of beta chain features in type 1 diabetes. This CDR3 region has 16 residues. V lost 1 base to trimming and J lost 4 bases; unmatched junction nucleotides: 7. In germline, CDR1 is SGHVS, CDR2 FNYEAQ. Expressed TCRB transcripts were sequenced, since all the RNA that had been isolated was reverse transcribed. Sequencing was performed with immunoSEQ multiplex PCR; in TCRdb, only in-frame clones are kept and a portion is missing. The repertoire holds 250,000 to 350,000 clones, with around 15% as singletons. Via the markers CD45RO/CCR7/CD25/CD127/CD95/CD27, stem cell-like memory, regulatory, central memory and naive CD4+ cells were sorted.

Sequenced sample: central memory CD4+ T cells from blood. This chain links TRBV7-6 with TRBJ2-3, with 8 bases aligning to TRBD2. This TCR was recovered from a man aged 25-40 years in good health. CDR3 coding DNA: TGTGCCAGCAGCTTAGGGGCTACGGGGGGGTCAGATACGCAGTATTTT. Encoded protein: CASSLGATGGSDTQYF.